This T cell receptor (beta chain) is from a study of beta chain features in type 1 diabetes. Looking at the study overall: Sorted cells from all samples, numbering almost 110 million, were examined.

Study findings and constraints: Among all four CD4+ subsets, Type 1 diabetes patients had TCRB CDR3s that were moderately but significantly shorter. VDJ junctions in type 1 diabetes patients carried more deletions and fewer insertions.

Purity of each sorted population was above 98%. Expressed TCRB transcripts were sequenced because the isolated RNA had all been reverse transcribed beforehand. The data were produced by immunoSEQ multiplex PCR, yet TCRdb's version contains in-frame clones alone and is incomplete. In the table there are about 640,000 clones, around 12% of which are singletons. As concerns this clone: What it recognizes is unknown.

The germline CDR1 and CDR2 sequences are SGHDT and YYEEEE. Trimming cost V 3 bases and J 4 bases; bases outside gene matches: 4. The CDR3 runs 14 residues. The clonotype was recovered from a man aged 30 to 39 with type 1 diabetes. The chain links TRBV5-6 to TRBJ2-7; 10 nucleotides agree with TRBD1. Sequencing was carried out using naive CD4+ T cells from blood. CDR3 nucleotides: TGTGCCAGCAGCTACGACAGGGGGCCATACGAGCAGTACTTC. It yields the protein CASSYDRGPYEQYF.